This T cell receptor (beta chain) derives from a study of post-analysis software for immune sequencing data. As concerns this clonotype: Antigen specificity is unknown.

Prepared TCR beta cDNA libraries contained unique molecular identifiers. MiXCR, applied by TCRdb to the PCR reads, yields one record per CDR3 protein. The table records fewer than 550,000 distinct CDR3 sequences, under 40% of them present only once. Germline CDR1 WSHSY, CDR2 SAAADI. Trimming left V 8 bases short and J 2 bases short, with 15 bases between. The length of the CDR3 is 14 residues. Study-level findings and limits: Multiple sclerosis was associated with a significant reduction in normalized Chao1 diversity relative to controls. The study found TRBV5-6, TRBV5-1 and TRBV20-1 among about five TRBV segments more frequent in patients than controls.

This receptor was obtained from a girl younger than 18 with multiple sclerosis. The chain is built from TRBV10-2 and TRBJ2-5; D remains ambiguous. The material sequenced was blood. The CDR3 reads CASGETSRQETQYF. The CDR3 nucleotides read TGCGCCAGCGGAGAGACATCCAGGCAAGAGACCCAGTACTTC.